This TCR beta chain was recorded in a study of human T cells and chemical hapten exposure. TCRdb redid the calling of the RACE reads with MiXCR, one entry per CDR3 protein. Altogether roughly 30,000 distinct CDR3 sequences are present, 7.4% being singletons, with the ten largest covering around a tenth. This clonotype was counted only a few times. Its antigen remains unidentified. Study-level points and caveats: The study found that DPC sensitization did not change TCRs above 1 in 1000 frequency.

There are 13 residues in the CDR3. The germline V gene has CDR1 MNHEY and CDR2 SVGEGT. Trimming took off 6 bases at V and 5 bases at J, with 13 bases between the two ends. Sample time point: healthy volunteer bleed at 2 weeks. Extraction yielded total RNA from whole blood (unfractionated). The chain recombines TRBV6-2 or TRBV6-3 with TRBJ1-2, with D unclear. The specimen was whole blood. This clonotype originated in a human donor in good health. Some clones in this sample may be carry-over from other donors' samples. CDR3 DNA: TGTGCCAGCAGAGCGGGTTTGAAATATGGCTACACCTTC. This translates into CASRAGLKYGYTF.